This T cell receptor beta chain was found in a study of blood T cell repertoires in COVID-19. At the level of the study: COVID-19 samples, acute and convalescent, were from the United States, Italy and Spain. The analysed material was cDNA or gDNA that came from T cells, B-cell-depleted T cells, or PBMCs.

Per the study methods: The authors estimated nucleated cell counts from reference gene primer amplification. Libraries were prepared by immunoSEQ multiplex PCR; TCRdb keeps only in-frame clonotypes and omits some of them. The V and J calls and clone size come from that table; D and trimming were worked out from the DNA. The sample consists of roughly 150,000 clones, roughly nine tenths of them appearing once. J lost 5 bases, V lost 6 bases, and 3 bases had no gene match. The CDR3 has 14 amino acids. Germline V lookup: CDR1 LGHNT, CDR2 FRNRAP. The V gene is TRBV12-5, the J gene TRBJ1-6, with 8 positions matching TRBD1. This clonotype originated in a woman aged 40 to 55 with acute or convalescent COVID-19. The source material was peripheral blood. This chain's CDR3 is CASGNRGNNSPLHF. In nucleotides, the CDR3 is TGTGCTAGTGGAAACAGGGGGAATAATTCACCCCTCCACTTT.